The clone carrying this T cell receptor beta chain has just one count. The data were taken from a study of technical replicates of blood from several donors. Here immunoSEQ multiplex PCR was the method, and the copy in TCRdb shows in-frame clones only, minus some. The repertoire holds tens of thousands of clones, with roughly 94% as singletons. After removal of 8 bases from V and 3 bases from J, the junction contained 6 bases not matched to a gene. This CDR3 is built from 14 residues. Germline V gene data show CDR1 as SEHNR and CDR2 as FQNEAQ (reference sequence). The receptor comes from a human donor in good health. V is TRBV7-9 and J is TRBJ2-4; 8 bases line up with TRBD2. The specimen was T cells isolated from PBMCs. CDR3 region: CASSGGADKNIQYF. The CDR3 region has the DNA TGTGCCAGCTCCGGGGGGGCTGACAAAAACATTCAGTACTTC.